The clone carrying this T cell receptor beta chain was found many times. Its antigen is currently unknown. Preparation of the TCRbeta library was carried out with unique molecular identifiers. MiXCR, run by TCRdb on the PCR reads, gives a single entry per CDR3 protein. The sample lists approximately 650,000 distinct CDR3 sequences; over 10% were seen once. These data are taken from a study of T-cell reconstitution after alpha-beta-depleted transplantation in children. The study's findings and limits: Expanded graft clones, several hundred of them, were reportedly the source of alpha-beta T cells about two months after transplant. TCRbeta diversity was high at day 60 in some patients (a result of surviving recipient T cells and thymic progenitors).

The CDR3 is 14 residues long. The V gene end was trimmed by 6 bases and the J gene end by 8 bases; junction bases not matched to a gene: 6. This receptor was identified in a girl aged 2 to 10 with congenital amegakaryocytic thrombocytopenia, due to receive a stem cell transplant. The material was PBMCs, obtained before TCRalphabeta/CD19-depleted stem cell transplant. The chain joins TRBV12-3 or TRBV12-4 to TRBJ2-7; 14 positions match TRBD2. The CDR3 coding sequence is TGTGCCAGCAGAGGCGGGACTAGCGGGAGTCAGCAGTACTTC. It encodes CASRGGTSGSQQYF.